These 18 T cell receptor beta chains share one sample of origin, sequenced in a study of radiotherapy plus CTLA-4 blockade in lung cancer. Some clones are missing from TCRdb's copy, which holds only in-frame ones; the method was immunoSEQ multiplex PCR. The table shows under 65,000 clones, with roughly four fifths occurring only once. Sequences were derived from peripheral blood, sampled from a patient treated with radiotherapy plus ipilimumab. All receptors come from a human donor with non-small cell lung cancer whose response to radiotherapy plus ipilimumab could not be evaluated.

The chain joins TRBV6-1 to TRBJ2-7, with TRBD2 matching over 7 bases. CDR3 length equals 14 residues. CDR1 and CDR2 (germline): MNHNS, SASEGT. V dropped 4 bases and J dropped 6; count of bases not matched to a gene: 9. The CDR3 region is CASSARQGGFEQYF. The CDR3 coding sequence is TGTGCCAGCAGTGCCCGGCAGGGAGGGTTCGAGCAGTACTTC.

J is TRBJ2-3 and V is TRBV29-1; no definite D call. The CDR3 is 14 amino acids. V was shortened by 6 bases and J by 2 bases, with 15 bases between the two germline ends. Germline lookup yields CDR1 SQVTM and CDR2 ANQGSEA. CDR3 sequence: CSVPLLPPTDTQYF. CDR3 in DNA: TGCAGCGTCCCCCTCCTACCTCCCACAGATACGCAGTATTTT.

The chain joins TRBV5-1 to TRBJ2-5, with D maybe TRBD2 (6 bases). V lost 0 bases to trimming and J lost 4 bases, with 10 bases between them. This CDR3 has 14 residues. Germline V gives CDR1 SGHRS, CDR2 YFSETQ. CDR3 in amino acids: CASSLVQGGETQYF. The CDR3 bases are TGCGCCAGCAGCTTGGTGCAGGGAGGAGAGACCCAGTACTTC.

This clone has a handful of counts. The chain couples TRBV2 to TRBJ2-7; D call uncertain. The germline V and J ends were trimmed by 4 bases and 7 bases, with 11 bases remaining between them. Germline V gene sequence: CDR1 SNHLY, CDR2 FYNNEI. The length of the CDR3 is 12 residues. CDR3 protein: CASSVNQREQYF. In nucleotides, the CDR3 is TGTGCCAGCAGTGTCAATCAGCGAGAGCAGTACTTC.

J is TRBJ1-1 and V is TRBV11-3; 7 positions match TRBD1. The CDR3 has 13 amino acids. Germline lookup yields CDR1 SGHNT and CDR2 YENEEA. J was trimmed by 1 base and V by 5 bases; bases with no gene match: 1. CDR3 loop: CASSRQGNTEAFF. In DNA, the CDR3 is TGTGCCAGCAGCCGACAGGGGAACACTGAAGCTTTCTTT.

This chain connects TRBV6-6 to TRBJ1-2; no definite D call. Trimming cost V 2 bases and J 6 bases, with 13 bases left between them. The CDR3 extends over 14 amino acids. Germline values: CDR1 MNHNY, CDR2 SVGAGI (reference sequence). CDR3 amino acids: CASSYTSGMNGYTF. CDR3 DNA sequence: TGTGCCAGCAGTTACACTTCCGGGATGAATGGCTACACCTTC.

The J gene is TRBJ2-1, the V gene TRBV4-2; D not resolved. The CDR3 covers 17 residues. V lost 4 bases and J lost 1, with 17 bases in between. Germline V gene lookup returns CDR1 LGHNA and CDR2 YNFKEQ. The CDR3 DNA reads TGTGCCAGCAGCCTTTCGAGCATTAGCTCTTCCTACAATGAGCAGTTCTTC. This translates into CASSLSSISSSYNEQFF.

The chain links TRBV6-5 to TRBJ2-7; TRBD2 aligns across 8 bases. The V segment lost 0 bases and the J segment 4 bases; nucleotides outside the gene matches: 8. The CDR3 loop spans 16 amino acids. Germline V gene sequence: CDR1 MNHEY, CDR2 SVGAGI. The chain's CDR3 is CASSYSTVGGRYEQYF. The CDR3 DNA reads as TGTGCCAGCAGTTACTCGACTGTGGGCGGGAGGTACGAGCAGTACTTC.

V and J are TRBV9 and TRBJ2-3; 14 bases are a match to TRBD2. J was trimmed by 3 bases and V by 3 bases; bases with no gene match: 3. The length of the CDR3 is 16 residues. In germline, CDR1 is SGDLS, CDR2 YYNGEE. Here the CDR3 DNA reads TGTGCCAGCAGCGGCGGACTAGCGGGAGGTACAGATACGCAGTATTTT. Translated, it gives CASSGGLAGGTDTQYF.

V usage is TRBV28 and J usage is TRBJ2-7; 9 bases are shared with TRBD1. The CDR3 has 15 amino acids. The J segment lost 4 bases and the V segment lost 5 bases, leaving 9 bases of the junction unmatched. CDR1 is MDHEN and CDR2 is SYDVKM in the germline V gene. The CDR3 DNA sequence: TGTGCCAGCAGTATCGGGACAGGGTATATTTACGAGCAGTACTTC. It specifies CASSIGTGYIYEQYF.

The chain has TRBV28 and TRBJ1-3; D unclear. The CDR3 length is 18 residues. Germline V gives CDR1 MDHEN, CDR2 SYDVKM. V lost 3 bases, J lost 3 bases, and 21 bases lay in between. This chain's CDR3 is CASSFSKDYPTLGNTIYF. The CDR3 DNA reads TGTGCCAGCAGTTTCTCTAAGGACTATCCAACCCTTGGAAACACCATATATTTT.

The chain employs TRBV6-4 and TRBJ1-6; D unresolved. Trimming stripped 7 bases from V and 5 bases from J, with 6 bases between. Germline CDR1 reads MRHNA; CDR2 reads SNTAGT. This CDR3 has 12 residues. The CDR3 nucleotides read TGTGCCAGCACAGGCGATAATTCACCCCTCCACTTT. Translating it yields CASTGDNSPLHF.

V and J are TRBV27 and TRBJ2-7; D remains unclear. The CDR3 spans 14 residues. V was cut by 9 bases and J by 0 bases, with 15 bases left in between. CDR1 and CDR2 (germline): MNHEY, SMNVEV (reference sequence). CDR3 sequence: CASKSQVNSYEQYF. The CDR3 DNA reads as TGTGCCAGTAAGTCTCAGGTAAACTCCTACGAGCAGTACTTC.

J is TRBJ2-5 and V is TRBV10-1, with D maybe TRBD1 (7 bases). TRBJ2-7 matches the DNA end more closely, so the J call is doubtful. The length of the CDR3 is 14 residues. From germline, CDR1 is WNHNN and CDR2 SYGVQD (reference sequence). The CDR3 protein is CASSGGDSSYEQYF. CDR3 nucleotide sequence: TGCGCCAGCAGTGGGGGGGACAGTTCCTACGAGCAGTACTTC.

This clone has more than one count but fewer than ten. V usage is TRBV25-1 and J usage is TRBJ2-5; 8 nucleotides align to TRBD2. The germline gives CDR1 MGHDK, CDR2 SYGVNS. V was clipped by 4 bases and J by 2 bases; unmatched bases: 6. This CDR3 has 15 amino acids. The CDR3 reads CASSVSSGYQETQYF. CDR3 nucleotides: TGTGCCAGCAGTGTCTCTAGCGGGTATCAAGAGACCCAGTACTTC.

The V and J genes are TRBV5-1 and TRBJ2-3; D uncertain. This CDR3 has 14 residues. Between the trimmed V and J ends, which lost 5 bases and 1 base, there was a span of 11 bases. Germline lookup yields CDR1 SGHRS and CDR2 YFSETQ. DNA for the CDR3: TGCGCCAGCAGTCAAATCGGAGGCACAGATACGCAGTATTTT. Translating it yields CASSQIGGTDTQYF. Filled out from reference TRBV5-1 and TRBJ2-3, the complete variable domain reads KAGVTQTPRYLIKTRGQQVTLSCSPISGHRSVSWYQQTPGQGLQFLFEYFSETQRNKGNFPGRFSGRQFSNSRSEMNVSTLELGDSALYLCASSQIGGTDTQYFGPGTRLTVL.

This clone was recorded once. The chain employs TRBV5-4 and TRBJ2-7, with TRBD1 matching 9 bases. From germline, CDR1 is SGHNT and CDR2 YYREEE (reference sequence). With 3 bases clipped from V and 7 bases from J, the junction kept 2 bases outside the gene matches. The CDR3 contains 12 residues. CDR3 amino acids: CASSSDRGEQYF. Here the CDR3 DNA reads TGTGCCAGCAGCTCGGACAGGGGAGAGCAGTACTTC.

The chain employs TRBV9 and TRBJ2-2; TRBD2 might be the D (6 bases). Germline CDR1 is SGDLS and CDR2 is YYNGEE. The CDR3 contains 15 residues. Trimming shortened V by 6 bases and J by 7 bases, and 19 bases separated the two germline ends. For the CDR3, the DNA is TGTGCCAGCACCCCGGGGGACGGGCGGAGCGGGGAGCTGTTTTTT. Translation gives CASTPGDGRSGELFF.